The sample holds a few counts of the clone carrying this TCR beta chain. This record belongs to a study of blood T cells in healthy people across ages. Using a J-beta primer mix together with a sample-barcoded 5' primer, a second PCR was run for roughly 7 to 12 cycles. One entry per CDR3 protein results from TCRdb running MiXCR on the 5' RACE reads. The repertoire holds 550,000 to 650,000 distinct CDR3 sequences, with about 29% as singletons. Trimming took 2 bases from V and 5 from J, leaving 13 bases between them. This CDR3 contains 15 residues. The same data also went into a second study, on T cells of mothers and their children. In that study: There were over 8 million TCR beta CDR3 reads from each mother and a few million from each child.

Sequenced input: blood. V usage is TRBV12-3 or TRBV12-4 and J usage is TRBJ2-1; unclear D gene. This receptor was identified in a boy between 2 and 10 years old in good health. The CDR3 sequence: CASSLSQVSNNEQFF. The CDR3 DNA follows: TGTGCCAGCAGTTTATCGCAGGTTTCCAACAATGAGCAGTTCTTC.